This TCR beta chain was recovered during a study of blood T cell repertoires in COVID-19. The overall study: The study drew acute and convalescent COVID-19 samples from the United States, Italy and Spain. PBMCs, B-cell-depleted T cells, or T cells provided the cDNA or gDNA that made up the material.

Original handling: Amplified reference gene primers provided the basis for estimating nucleated cell counts. Profiling relied on immunoSEQ multiplex PCR, and the TCRdb table lists in-frame clones only, not all of them. The DNA was the basis for D and trimming; V, J and clone size are from that table. Here the sample spans 150,000 to 200,000 clones, 70% to 90% being singletons. CDR3 size: 17 residues. V lost 4 bases and J lost 0, with 16 bases in between. Germline CDR1 is GTSNPN and CDR2 is SVGIG (reference sequence). This clone has just one count. This chain joins TRBV30 and TRBJ2-6, with D possibly matching TRBD2 (6 bases). The material sequenced was peripheral blood. The receptor was derived from a human donor in a cohort sampled during active COVID-19. DNA for the CDR3: TGTGCCTGGACATATAGGGAGGTGTACTCTGGGGCCAACGTCCTGACTTTC. Translation gives CAWTYREVYSGANVLTF.